These T cell receptor beta chains were read from a single sample in a study of T cells in Graves' hyperthyroidism and ophthalmopathy. TCRdb called the multiplex PCR reads again in MiXCR, with one record for every CDR3 protein. Of approximately 490,000 distinct CDR3 sequences in the sample, about 22% were seen once. The specimen sequenced was blood. The origin of the receptors is a woman between 70 and 85 years old with Graves' ophthalmopathy. CDR3s include the opening cysteine and the closing phenylalanine or tryptophan. The order of the fields is clone size, CDR3 length, V gene, D gene, J gene, CDR3 DNA, CDR3 protein. A D gene is named only where the DNA matches it firmly. A clone size is listed for some rows: how often the clone was seen (once, few, many), or a class if it is expanded.

>NA|14|TRBV7-9|NA|TRBJ1-5
TGTGCCAGCAGCCCCCCAGAGGGCCGATCGGCCCAGCATTTT
CASSPPEGRSAQHF
>few|10|TRBV28|NA|TRBJ1-5
TGTGCCAGCGGCAGACAGCCCCAGCATTTT
CASGRQPQHF
>many|15|TRBV2|TRBD2|TRBJ2-7
TGTGCCAGCAGCGGAACGTCTAGCGGGAGCGGCGAGCAGTACTTC
CASSGTSSGSGEQYF
>NA|15|TRBV20-1|NA|TRBJ2-1
TGCAGTGCTACCGGGGCCCCTAGCTCCTACAATGAGCAGTTCTTC
CSATGAPSSYNEQFF
>few|15|TRBV3-1|TRBD2|TRBJ2-1
TGTGCCAGCAGCCAAGATTGGACTAGCGGGAATGAGCAGTTCTTC
CASSQDWTSGNEQFF
>NA|15|TRBV7-6|TRBD2|TRBJ2-1
TGTGCCAGCAGCTTAGGGACTAGCGGGAATGCCGAGCAGTTCTTC
CASSLGTSGNAEQFF
>many|16|TRBV11-2|TRBD2|TRBJ2-3
TGTGCCAGCAGCTTCAGTCTAGCGGGAGGCTCAGGTACGCAGTATTTT
CASSFSLAGGSGTQYF
>NA|12|TRBV24-1|TRBD1|TRBJ2-7
TGTGCCCCCTCGGGGACAGCCTACGAGCAGTACTTC
CAPSGTAYEQYF
>NA|16|TRBV12-3/TRBV12-4|NA|TRBJ1-6
TGTGCCAGCAGTTTCATTCCGGGGGCTCTGAATTCACCCCTCCACTTT
CASSFIPGALNSPLHF
>NA|15|TRBV2|NA|TRBJ2-6
TGTGCCAGCAGTGATGGGCGGTCTGGGGCCAACGTCCTGACTTTC
CASSDGRSGANVLTF
>few|15|TRBV7-8|TRBD2|TRBJ2-1
TGTGCCAGCAACGTACTAGCGGGAGGGCCCGATGAGCAGTTCTTC
CASNVLAGGPDEQFF
>few|15|TRBV3-1|NA|TRBJ1-2
TGTGCCAGCAGCCACCGGGCCTCTTCAATCTATGGCTACACCTTC
CASSHRASSIYGYTF
>few|19|TRBV3-1|TRBD2|TRBJ2-7
TGTGCCAGCAGCCCAGACCGACGGCTAGCGGGAGATCTCCACTACGAGCAGTACTTC
CASSPDRRLAGDLHYEQYF
>many|14|TRBV7-2|NA|TRBJ2-1
TGTGCCAGCAGCTTAGTGGGCGATTACAATGAGCAGTTCTTC
CASSLVGDYNEQFF
>NA|18|TRBV6-4|NA|TRBJ1-1
TGTGCCAGCAGCCTTCGAATTCGACAGACCCCCGCCTCCACTGAAGCTTTCTTT
CASSLRIRQTPASTEAFF
>few|14|TRBV30|NA|TRBJ2-5
TGTGCCGGGGGGAGGCGGAGGCCCCAGGAGACCCAGTACTTC
CAGGRRRPQETQYF
>few|16|TRBV6-2/TRBV6-3|NA|TRBJ2-2
TGTGCCAGCAGGGTCTTTCGGGGGCGAGATGACGGGGAGCTGTTTTTT
CASRVFRGRDDGELFF
>NA|15|TRBV19|TRBD1|TRBJ2-1
TGTGCCAGTACCACGACAGGGGGACTTAACAATGAGCAGTTCTTC
CASTTTGGLNNEQFF
>few|17|TRBV12-3/TRBV12-4|TRBD2|TRBJ2-3
TGTGCCAGCAGTCTCAATAGCGGGAGGGTCGGAACAGATACGCAGTATTTT
CASSLNSGRVGTDTQYF
>NA|15|TRBV3-1|NA|TRBJ1-2
TGTGCCAGCAGCCAAGGGAATTGGGTTAACTATGGCTACACCTTC
CASSQGNWVNYGYTF
>NA|15|TRBV7-9|TRBD1|TRBJ1-1
TGTGCCAGCAGCAAGGGGGACAGGGTCAACACTGAAGCTTTCTTT
CASSKGDRVNTEAFF
>few|17|TRBV20-1|TRBD2|TRBJ2-3
TGCAGTGCACCCAGCGGGAGTGGGACTATTGAGCTAGATACGCAGTATTTT
CSAPSGSGTIELDTQYF
>NA|15|TRBV5-4|TRBD1|TRBJ1-6
TGTGCCAGCAGCCCCCCCCAGGGGGCGAATTCACCCCTCCACTTT
CASSPPQGANSPLHF
>many|14|TRBV2|TRBD2|TRBJ2-5
TGTGCCAGCAGACTAGCGGGAGGGCAAGAGACCCAGTACTTC
CASRLAGGQETQYF
>NA|18|TRBV5-1|TRBD1|TRBJ2-5
TGCGCCAGCAGCTTGAATACCCCAAGCAGGGGGCAACAAAAGACCCAGTACTTC
CASSLNTPSRGQQKTQYF
>few|16|TRBV20-1|TRBD2|TRBJ2-3
TGCAGTGCCATAACCATAGCGGGAGTATCTAGAGATACGCAGTATTTT
CSAITIAGVSRDTQYF
>many|12|TRBV11-2|NA|TRBJ2-3
TGTGCCAGCAGGGAGGGGACAGATACGCAGTATTTT
CASREGTDTQYF
>NA|18|TRBV24-1|NA|TRBJ1-5
TGTGCCACCAGTGACTGGACAATTTTAGTGTTCAGCAATCAGCCCCAGCATTTT
CATSDWTILVFSNQPQHF
>NA|12|TRBV29-1|TRBD2|TRBJ2-1
TGCAGCGTTCGCCTACGTAGCGGGAGCCAGTTCTTC
CSVRLRSGSQFF
>many|14|TRBV6-1|TRBD1|TRBJ1-2
TGTGCCAGCAGTCAAATATATATACAGGGGGCCTACACCTTC
CASSQIYIQGAYTF
>few|18|TRBV6-1|TRBD2|TRBJ2-1
TGTGCCAGCAGTTCCAGAGCGGGACGAAAGAGCTCCTACAATGAGCAGTTCTTC
CASSSRAGRKSSYNEQFF
>NA|13|TRBV30|TRBD1|TRBJ1-1
TGTGCCTGGAGAAGACAGGGAAACACTGAAGCTTTCTTT
CAWRRQGNTEAFF
>few|17|TRBV10-3|TRBD1|TRBJ1-4
TGTGCCTCCACAAGGGGGGACAGGGGGCAGGCTGGTGAAAAACTGTTTTTT
CASTRGDRGQAGEKLFF
>NA|13|TRBV29-1|NA|TRBJ1-4
TGCAGCGTTGAAACGCGGTCGGGGACAAAACTGTTTTTT
CSVETRSGTKLFF
>NA|16|TRBV13|TRBD1|TRBJ2-7
TGTGCCAGCAGCTCCCGAGGACAGGGGGGAAACTACGAGCAGTACTTC
CASSSRGQGGNYEQYF
>NA|15|TRBV29-1|NA|TRBJ2-3
TGCAGCGTTGAAGCCCGGCAGGAGGGCACAGATACGCAGTATTTT
CSVEARQEGTDTQYF
>few|12|TRBV28|NA|TRBJ2-1
TGTGCCAGTCTGAAAGAAGGGACGGAGCAGTTCTTC
CASLKEGTEQFF
>NA|14|TRBV20-1|NA|TRBJ2-5
TGCAGTGCCGCCCTAGAGGGGGGCCAAGAGACCCAGTACTTC
CSAALEGGQETQYF
>NA|14|TRBV5-1|TRBD1|TRBJ2-3
TGCGCCAGCAGCCTGTCGACAGGGGCAGATACGCAGTATTTT
CASSLSTGADTQYF
>NA|14|TRBV5-4|NA|TRBJ2-7
TGTGCCAGCAGTCGGGGGACAGATACCTACGAGCAGTACTTC
CASSRGTDTYEQYF
>NA|15|TRBV6-5|NA|TRBJ1-3
TGTGCCAGCAGTTACTCGAATTGGAGTGGAAACACCATATATTTT
CASSYSNWSGNTIYF
>NA|15|TRBV7-3|NA|TRBJ2-3
TGTGCCAGCAGCCTAACAGGGCTCGGCACAGATACGCAGTATTTT
CASSLTGLGTDTQYF
>few|15|TRBV30|TRBD1|TRBJ2-7
TGTGCCTGGCGACATCTGGGACAGGGTTCCTACGAGCAGTACTTC
CAWRHLGQGSYEQYF
>many|15|TRBV7-9|NA|TRBJ2-1
TGTGCCAGCAGCCCCCGGGTAGCGGTAGACAATGAGCAGTTCTTC
CASSPRVAVDNEQFF
>many|15|TRBV11-2|NA|TRBJ2-1
TGTGCCAGCAGCTTAGTCGGGAGTGGACCCACTGAGCAGTTCTTC
CASSLVGSGPTEQFF